The next 10 T cell receptor beta chains were all read from a single sample in a study of blood T cell dynamics during melanoma immunotherapy. Time point of the sample: week 3, after first cycle of checkpoint inhibitor. Produced via immunoSEQ multiplex PCR; TCRdb's table is partial and in-frame only. The sample has fewer than 13,000 clones, around 86% seen once; the top ten hold about 6.9%. Sequences were derived from blood, sampled from a patient treated with checkpoint blockade. The receptors were gathered from a human donor with melanoma.

The chain is built from TRBV5-1 and TRBJ2-2; 10 bases map to TRBD1. V lost 4 bases and J lost 2; bases outside the gene matches: 11. The CDR3 length is 18 residues. Germline V gene sequence: CDR1 SGHRS, CDR2 YFSETQ. For the CDR3, the DNA is TGCGCCAGCAGCACACAACCGGGACAGGGGAGTAACACCGGGGAGCTGTTTTTT. Translation gives CASSTQPGQGSNTGELFF.

The chain carries TRBV19 and TRBJ1-5, with 9 bases matching TRBD1. The CDR3 has 15 amino acids. Germline CDR1 LNHDA, CDR2 SQIVND (reference sequence). The V segment lost 5 bases and the J segment 4 bases; nucleotides outside the gene matches: 6. CDR3: CASSAYRGRNQPQHF. CDR3 coding DNA: TGTGCCAGTAGTGCTTACAGGGGGCGGAATCAGCCCCAGCATTTT.

The chain joins TRBV10-3 to TRBJ1-2, with a weak D call TRBD1 (5 bases). CDR1 is ENHRY, CDR2 SYGVKD, per germline. V lost 0 bases and J lost 6, with 17 bases in between. The CDR3 totals 16 residues. The CDR3 reads CAISESRGEKAHGYTF. CDR3 DNA sequence: TGTGCCATCAGTGAGTCTCGGGGGGAGAAAGCTCATGGCTACACCTTC.

The J gene is TRBJ2-5, the V gene TRBV7-9; 9 bases match TRBD1. The CDR3 is made up of 14 amino acids. Germline assignment: CDR1 SEHNR and CDR2 FQNEAQ (reference sequence). After removal of 4 bases from V and 5 bases from J, the junction contained 5 bases not matched to a gene. CDR3 protein: CASSSGQGRETQYF. DNA for the CDR3: TGTGCCAGCAGCTCGGGACAGGGTCGGGAGACCCAGTACTTC.

The V call is TRBV2, the J call TRBJ1-4, with D perhaps TRBD1 (6 bases). The CDR3 is made up of 15 amino acids. Trimming cost V 10 bases and J 3 bases, with 18 bases left between them. Looked up from germline, CDR1 is SNHLY and CDR2 is FYNNEI. CDR3 in amino acids: CATAQGLTANEKLFF. The CDR3 DNA follows: TGTGCCACGGCACAGGGACTCACGGCTAATGAAAAACTGTTTTTT.

Written as DNA, the CDR3 is TGCGCCAGCAGCCAAGAAGTGGCTAGCGGGGGGTGGAATGAGCAGTTCTTC. It specifies CASSQEVASGGWNEQFF. The gene calls are TRBV4-1 and TRBJ2-1; 11 positions match TRBD2. The junction had 8 bases not matched to a gene; V was cut back by 0 bases and J by 7 bases. CDR3 length: 17 amino acids. Germline V gene lookup returns CDR1 MGHRA and CDR2 YSYEKL.

This chain joins TRBV9 and TRBJ1-2; D may be TRBD1 (6 bases). The CDR3 runs 14 residues. Germline V CDR1 and CDR2: SGDLS, YYNGEE. V was trimmed by 3 bases and J by 4 bases, leaving 13 bases between them. The CDR3 spells CASSETGTTYGYTF. The CDR3 bases are TGTGCCAGCAGCGAAACCGGGACAACCTATGGCTACACCTTC.

This rearrangement joins TRBV18 to TRBJ2-5; TRBD1 might be the D (6 bases). The germline CDR1 and CDR2 sequences are KGHSH and LQKENI. The CDR3 is made up of 15 amino acids. V gave up 6 bases and J gave up 2 bases, with 16 bases separating them. CDR3 DNA: TGTGCCAGCTCGGGGCTGACAGGAAAACAAGAGACCCAGTACTTC. Its translation: CASSGLTGKQETQYF.

The rearrangement links TRBV7-2 to TRBJ1-1, with 9 bases aligning to TRBD1. Germline CDR1 is SGHTA and CDR2 is FQGNSA. The CDR3 has 13 residues. The ends lost 4 bases at V and 8 bases at J; junction bases unmatched: 5. Written as DNA, the CDR3 is TGTGCCAGCAGCTGGAAACAGGGGGCGGAAGCTTTCTTT. As protein: CASSWKQGAEAFF.

The chain employs TRBV19 and TRBJ1-2, with D hard to call. Germline values: CDR1 LNHDA, CDR2 SQIVND (reference sequence). The CDR3 runs to 15 residues. Trimming took 5 bases from V and 4 from J, leaving 17 bases between them. The CDR3 reads CASSPTASGPYGYTF. CDR3 coding DNA: TGTGCCAGTAGTCCGACGGCCAGCGGACCCTATGGCTACACCTTC.